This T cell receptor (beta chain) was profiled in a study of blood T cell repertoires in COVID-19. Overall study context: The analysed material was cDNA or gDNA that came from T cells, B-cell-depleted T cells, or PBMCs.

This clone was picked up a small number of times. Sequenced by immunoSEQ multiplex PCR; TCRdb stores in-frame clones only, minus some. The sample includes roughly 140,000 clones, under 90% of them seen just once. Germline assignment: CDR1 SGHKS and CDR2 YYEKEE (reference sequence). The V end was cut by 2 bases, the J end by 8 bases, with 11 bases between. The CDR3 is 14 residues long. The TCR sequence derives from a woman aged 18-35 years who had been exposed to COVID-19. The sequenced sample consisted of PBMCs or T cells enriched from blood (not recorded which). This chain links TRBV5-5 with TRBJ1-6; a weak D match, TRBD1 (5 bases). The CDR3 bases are TGTGCCAGCAGCTTCGGGGGGATGGATTCACCCCTCCACTTT. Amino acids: CASSFGGMDSPLHF.